Each of the 28 T cell receptor beta chains below was sequenced from the same sample in a study of tumor-infiltrating lymphocytes in glioblastoma multiforme. TCRB libraries came from RNA via three nested multiplex PCR rounds. In TCRdb, the multiplex PCR reads were re-called with MiXCR into one record per CDR3 protein. The sample carries approximately 10,000 distinct CDR3 sequences, roughly 65% recorded once. Material for sequencing was brain tumor tissue. The receptor set was obtained from a male donor with glioblastoma.

A remark on this clonotype: One junction end disagrees with the germline gene, perhaps due to a read error. V usage is TRBV5-5 and J usage is TRBJ2-5; D assignment may be TRBD1 or TRBD2 (6 bases each). CDR3 length: 12 residues. Germline V gene lookup returns CDR1 SGHKS and CDR2 YYEKEE (reference sequence). The CDR3 protein is CARSLGGKTQYF. The CDR3 nucleotides read TGTGCCAGAAGCTTGGGGGGCAAAACCCAGTACTTC.

A single count supports this clonotype. Likely a read error: the CDR3 ends without its conserved phenylalanine or tryptophan. The chain links TRBV10-1 to TRBJ2-2, with 12 bases aligning to TRBD2. The length of the CDR3 is 16 residues. Germline trimming cut 4 bases from V and 6 bases from J; bases unmatched to any gene: 6. The V gene's germline CDR1 is WNHNN and CDR2 SYGVQD (reference sequence). CDR3 DNA: TGCGCCAGCAGTGGGATGGCTAGCGGGAGGGCCGGGGAGCTGTTTTAT. This encodes CASSGMASGRAGELFY.

To note about this clonotype: A read error may account for a junction end that differs from germline. V is TRBV20-1 and J is TRBJ2-1; 9 bases are shared with TRBD2. Germline lookup yields CDR1 DFQATT and CDR2 SNEGSKA (reference sequence). The CDR3 consists of 16 residues. The CDR3 spells CNASRPGLAGMSEQFF. In DNA form, the CDR3 reads TGCAATGCTAGTCGACCGGGGCTAGCGGGAATGAGTGAGCAGTTCTTC.

V is TRBV11-3 and J is TRBJ2-1; D is possibly TRBD2 (7 bases). Germline V lookup: CDR1 SGHNT, CDR2 YENEEA. The CDR3 spans 13 residues. Between the trimmed V and J ends, which lost 7 bases and 8 bases, there was a span of 15 bases. The CDR3 here is CASNSRGGDEQFF. The CDR3 nucleotides read TGTGCCAGCAACTCGAGGGGGGGGGATGAGCAGTTCTTC.

This clonotype has only one observation. This chain uses TRBV6-5 with TRBJ1-1; no firm D call. Germline CDR1 and CDR2: MNHEY and SVGAGI. CDR3 length: 13 residues. The CDR3, as DNA: TGTGGCAGTAGTTACCCAGACAACACTGAAGCTTTCTTT. It specifies CGSSYPDNTEAFF.

Of note for this clonotype: The junction does not match germline at one end; this may be a read error. V usage is TRBV4-1 and J usage is TRBJ2-5; D unclear. There are 14 residues in the CDR3. Germline CDR1 is MGHRA and CDR2 is YSYEKL. CDR3 sequence reads: CTSSQDPHKETQYF. DNA of the CDR3: TGCACCAGCAGCCAAGATCCTCACAAAGAGACCCAGTACTTC.

The V and J genes are TRBV1 and TRBJ2-1; the listed D gene, TRBD1, was not tested against the DNA. TRBV1 is deemed a pseudogene. This CDR3 region has 16 residues. The CDR3 region is CTSSQALTGSYNEQFF. CDR3 in DNA: TGCACCAGCAGCCAAGCTTTAACAGGGTCCTACAATGAGCAGTTCTTC.

The chain combines TRBV10-3 with TRBJ1-1, with 7 bases matching TRBD1. This CDR3 is 17 amino acids long. Trimming took 6 bases from V and 1 from J; bases not matched to a gene: 14. CDR1 is ENHRY and CDR2 is SYGVKD in the germline V gene. DNA for the CDR3: TGTGCCATCAGGGGGGGAAGGGCAGGGGGGAGGAACACTGAAGCTTTCTTT. This gives the protein CAIRGGRAGGRNTEAFF.

As to this clonotype: A junction end diverges from the germline sequence, so it may reflect a read error. The rearrangement uses TRBV20-1 and TRBJ2-5; the D gene is possibly TRBD2 (6 bases). The CDR3 covers 15 residues. Germline loops: CDR1 DFQATT, CDR2 SNEGSKA (reference sequence). The CDR3 region is CSASLGGSISGTQYF. CDR3 DNA sequence: TGCAGTGCTAGCCTTGGAGGGAGTATTAGTGGGACCCAGTACTTT.

As regards this clonotype: Lacking the conserved final phenylalanine or tryptophan, this CDR3 likely reflects a read error. Because the CDR3's place on the DNA is in doubt, the DNA is left out and the CDR3 is given as listed by TCRdb. This rearrangement joins TRBV11-2 to TRBJ2-1; the table calls TRBD1, which could not be checked here. The CDR3 has 17 residues if both end residues are counted. Germline CDR1 reads SGHAT; CDR2 reads FQNNGV. The CDR3 sequence is CASSLAVRGPSRNEHFL.

The genes are TRBV11-2 and TRBJ2-7; possibly TRBD1 for D (5 bases). This CDR3 region has 14 residues. V gave up 1 base and J gave up 0 bases, with 7 bases separating them. In germline, CDR1 is SGHAT, CDR2 FQNNGV. The CDR3 protein is CASSLGGNSYEQYF. In nucleotides, the CDR3 is TGTGCCAGCAGCTTAGGGGGCAACTCCTACGAGCAGTACTTC.

The chain couples TRBV20-1 to TRBJ2-5; possibly TRBD1 or TRBD2 for D (5 bases each). CDR1 and CDR2 from the germline V gene are DFQATT and SNEGSKA (reference sequence). Trimming took off 0 bases at V and 4 bases at J, with 15 bases between the two ends. This CDR3 contains 15 residues. CDR3 amino acids: CSAREDSRGAETQYF. The CDR3 nucleotides are TGCAGTGCTAGAGAAGATTCGAGGGGAGCAGAGACCCAGTACTTC.

CDR3 bases: TGTGCCAGCAGGGTGGGTGAGGTGCGCGTCGGGAGCTACGAGCAGTACTTC. It codes for CASRVGEVRVGSYEQYF. The chain combines TRBV6-5 with TRBJ2-7, with a weak D call TRBD2 (6 bases). Trimming took 6 bases from V and 3 from J, leaving 24 bases between them. The CDR3 sequence is 17 residues long. Germline V lookup: CDR1 MNHEY, CDR2 SVGAGI.

In regard to this clonotype: A read error may account for a junction end that differs from germline. The chain couples TRBV5-5 to TRBJ2-7, with D possibly TRBD1 on 6 matching bases. This CDR3 region has 13 residues. The V gene's germline CDR1 is SGHKS and CDR2 YYEKEE (reference sequence). The CDR3 loop is CASRPGQKYEQYF. The CDR3 DNA sequence: TGCGCCAGCAGGCCCGGACAGAAATACGAGCAGTACTTC.

This clonotype showed up just once. One base away lies a much larger clone, so this may be a sequencing read error. The V and J genes are TRBV6-5 and TRBJ2-1; 9 nucleotides align to TRBD1. The CDR3 covers 12 residues. Germline CDR1 is MNHEY and CDR2 is SVGAGI. V gave up 5 bases and J gave up 13 bases; unmatched junction bases: 6. The CDR3 bases are TGTGCCAGCAGTCCACAGGGGGCTCCACAGTTCTTC. It encodes CASSPQGAPQFF.

This chain links TRBV12-3 or TRBV12-4 with TRBJ2-1; TRBD2 might be the D (6 bases). V was trimmed by 1 base and J by 12 bases, leaving 22 bases between them. The length of the CDR3 is 16 residues. The CDR3 loop reads CASSLVRGNSYYGQFF. CDR3 DNA sequence: TGTGCCAGCAGTTTAGTCCGGGGGAACTCCTACTATGGGCAGTTCTTC.

The chain is built from TRBV12-3 or TRBV12-4 and TRBJ1-2, with 7 positions matching TRBD1. Trimming at V came to 6 bases and at J to 2 bases, leaving 3 bases not matched to a gene. The CDR3 has 13 residues. The CDR3 protein is CASSLGGNYGYTF. CDR3 in DNA: TGTGCCAGCAGCCTAGGGGGCAACTATGGCTACACCTTC.

Notes on this clonotype: At one boundary the junction diverges from the germline segment, which might be a read error. The CDR3 nucleotides are TGTGCCAGCAGCTCGGGCGGGGGGGGTGAGCAGTCCTTC. It specifies CASSSGGGGEQSF. The genes are TRBV11-3 and TRBJ2-1, with 9 nucleotides matching TRBD2. This CDR3 contains 13 residues. CDR1 SGHNT and CDR2 YENEEA come from the germline V gene.

A remark on this clonotype: The junction departs from germline at one end; a sequencing error may be responsible. The chain combines TRBV11-2 with TRBJ1-1, with TRBD1 matching 11 bases. Germline V lookup: CDR1 SGHAT, CDR2 FQNNGV. This CDR3 contains 15 residues. CDR3 sequence reads: CASSLEGQGGSEAFF. CDR3 bases: TGTGCCAGTAGCTTAGAGGGACAGGGGGGCTCTGAAGCTTTCTTT.

In the case of this clonotype: A read error may account for a junction end that differs from germline. This chain uses TRBV10-3 with TRBJ1-1; 9 bases line up with TRBD1. CDR3 length: 18 amino acids. Germline lookup yields CDR1 ENHRY and CDR2 SYGVKD. CDR3 in amino acids: CAIRVKGQGFGFDTEASF. In DNA form, the CDR3 reads TGTGCCATCAGAGTAAAGGGACAGGGTTTCGGTTTTGACACTGAAGCTTCCTTT.

The chain links TRBV20-1 to TRBJ2-3; a weak D match, TRBD2 (5 bases). V dropped 6 bases and J dropped 0 bases, with 13 bases sitting between them. The germline V gene encodes CDR1 DFQATT and CDR2 SNEGSKA (reference sequence). The CDR3 contains 14 residues. CDR3 residues: CSANDGGSTDTQYF. In nucleotides, the CDR3 is TGCAGTGCAAATGACGGAGGTAGCACAGATACGCAGTATTTT.

This clonotype was seen a single time. V and J are TRBV13 and TRBJ1-3; TRBD1 is a possible D gene (5 bases). Trimming removed 2 bases from V and 0 bases from J, with 14 bases in between. The CDR3 is 17 amino acids. The V gene's germline CDR1 is PRHDT and CDR2 FYEKMQ (reference sequence). The CDR3 nucleotides read TGTGCCAGCAGCTTATCGTGGGGCACCAGCTCTGGAAACACCATATATTTT. As protein: CASSLSWGTSSGNTIYF.

Notes on this clonotype: The junction differs from germline at one of its ends, possibly a read error. V gene TRBV29-1 combines with J gene TRBJ1-4; TRBD1 agrees at 10 bases. CDR3 size: 14 residues. In germline, CDR1 is SQVTM, CDR2 ANQGSEA. The CDR3, as DNA: TGCAGCGTTGGGACAGGGGGGGCTGATGAAAAGCTGTTTTTT. Its protein product is CSVGTGGADEKLFF.

This clonotype was observed many times. The chain is built from TRBV5-1 and TRBJ1-6; D not certain. Trimming stripped 0 bases from V and 7 bases from J, with 8 bases between. CDR1 and CDR2 from the germline V gene are SGHRS and YFSETQ. The length of the CDR3 is 14 residues. CDR3 DNA: TGCGCCAGCAGCTTGGCGGGTTTGAATTCACCCCTCCACTTT. This sequence encodes CASSLAGLNSPLHF.

This clonotype has a handful of counts. One base away lies a much larger clone, so this may be a sequencing read error. The chain employs TRBV28 and TRBJ2-7; possible D gene TRBD1, 6 bases. Per germline, CDR1 MDHEN and CDR2 SYDVKM. The CDR3 contains 13 residues. Trimming stripped 6 bases from V and 2 bases from J, with 11 bases between. CDR3 amino acids: CASSTDSTYEQYF. The CDR3 bases are TGTGCCAGCAGCACGGACAGCACCTACGAGCAGTACTTC. Based on the CDR3 plus reference TRBV28 and TRBJ2-7, the full variable domain is DVKVTQSSRYLVKRTGEKVFLECVQDMDHENMFWYRQDPGLGLRLIYFSYDVKMKEKGDIPEGYSVSREKKERFSLILESASTNQTSMYLCASSTDSTYEQYFGPGTRLTVT.

By its share, this clonotype is medium-sized. The V gene is TRBV20-1, the J gene TRBJ2-7, with TRBD2 identical over 9 bases. From germline, CDR1 is DFQATT and CDR2 SNEGSKA (reference sequence). V dropped 6 bases and J dropped 0; count of bases not matched to a gene: 12. This CDR3 has 16 amino acids. CDR3 sequence: CSAIRAASGNSYEQYF. The CDR3 DNA sequence: TGCAGTGCCATAAGGGCGGCTAGCGGGAACTCCTACGAGCAGTACTTC.

In its sample, this clonotype was seen many times. At one end, the junction sequence differs from germline, possibly due to a read error. The rearrangement uses TRBV29-1 and TRBJ1-2; 8 nucleotides match TRBD1. CDR1 and CDR2 from the germline V gene are SQVTM and ANQGSEA. The CDR3 is 11 residues long. CDR3 bases: TGCAGCGTTCAGGGGGCTGGTGGCTACGCCTTC. This translates into CSVQGAGGYAF.

About this clonotype itself: Given a much more abundant clone one base away, this may be a read error. This chain joins TRBV4-1 and TRBJ1-1; unclear D gene. Germline loops: CDR1 MGHRA, CDR2 YSYEKL. The CDR3 consists of 18 residues. Between the trimmed V and J ends, which lost 0 bases and 4 bases, there was a span of 21 bases. The CDR3 nucleotides read TGCGCCAGCAGCCAAGATATCTCCCCAGCCGGGCCAAGCACTGAAGCTTTCTTT. This codes for CASSQDISPAGPSTEAFF.